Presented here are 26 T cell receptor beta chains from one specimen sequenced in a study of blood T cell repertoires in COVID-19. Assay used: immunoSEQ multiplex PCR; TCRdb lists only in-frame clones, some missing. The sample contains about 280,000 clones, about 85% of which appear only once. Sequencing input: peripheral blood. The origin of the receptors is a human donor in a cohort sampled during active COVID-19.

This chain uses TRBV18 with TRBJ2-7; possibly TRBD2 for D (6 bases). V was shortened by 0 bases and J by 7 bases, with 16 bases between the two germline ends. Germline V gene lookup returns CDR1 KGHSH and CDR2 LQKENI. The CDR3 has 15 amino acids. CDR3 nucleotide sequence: TGTGCCAGCTCACCACCGTCTGGGGGGTTATGGGAGCAGTACTTC. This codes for CASSPPSGGLWEQYF.

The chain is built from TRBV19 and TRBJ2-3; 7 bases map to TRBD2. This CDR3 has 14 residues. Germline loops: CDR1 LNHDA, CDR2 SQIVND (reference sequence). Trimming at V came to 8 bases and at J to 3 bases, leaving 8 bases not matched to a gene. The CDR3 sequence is CASAGGRETDTQYF. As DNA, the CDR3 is TGTGCCAGTGCCGGTGGGCGGGAGACAGATACGCAGTATTTT.

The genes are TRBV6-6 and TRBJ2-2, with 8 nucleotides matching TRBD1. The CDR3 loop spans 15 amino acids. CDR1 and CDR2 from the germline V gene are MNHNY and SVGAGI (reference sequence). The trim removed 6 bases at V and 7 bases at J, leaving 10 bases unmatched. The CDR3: CASRRTGRGSGELFF. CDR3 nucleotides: TGTGCCAGCAGGAGGACAGGGCGTGGCAGCGGGGAGCTGTTTTTT.

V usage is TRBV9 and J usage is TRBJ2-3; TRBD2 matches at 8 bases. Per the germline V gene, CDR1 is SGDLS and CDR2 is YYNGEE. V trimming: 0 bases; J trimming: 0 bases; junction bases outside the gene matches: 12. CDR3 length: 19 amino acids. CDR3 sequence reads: CASSVESGYGGRSTDTQYF. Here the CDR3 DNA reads TGTGCCAGCAGCGTAGAGTCGGGGTATGGCGGGAGGAGCACAGATACGCAGTATTTT.

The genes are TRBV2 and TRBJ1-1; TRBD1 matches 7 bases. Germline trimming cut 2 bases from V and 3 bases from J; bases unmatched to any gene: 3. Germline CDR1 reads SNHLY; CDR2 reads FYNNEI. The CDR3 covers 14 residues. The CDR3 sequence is CASSETRGYTEAFF. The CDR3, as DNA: TGTGCCAGCAGTGAAACCAGGGGGTACACTGAAGCTTTCTTT.

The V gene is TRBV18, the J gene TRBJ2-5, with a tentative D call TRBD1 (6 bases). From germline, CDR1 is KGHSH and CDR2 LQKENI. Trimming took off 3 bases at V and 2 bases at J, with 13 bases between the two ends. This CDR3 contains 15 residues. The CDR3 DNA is TGTGCCAGCTCACCCCGCGTGGACAGACAAGAGACCCAGTACTTC. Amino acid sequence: CASSPRVDRQETQYF.

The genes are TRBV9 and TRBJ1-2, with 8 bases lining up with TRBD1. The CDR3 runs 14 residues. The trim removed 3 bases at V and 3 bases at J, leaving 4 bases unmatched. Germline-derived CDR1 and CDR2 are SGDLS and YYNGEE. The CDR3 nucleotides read TGTGCCAGCAGCGACGGACAGGGTGACTATGGCTACACCTTC. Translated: CASSDGQGDYGYTF.

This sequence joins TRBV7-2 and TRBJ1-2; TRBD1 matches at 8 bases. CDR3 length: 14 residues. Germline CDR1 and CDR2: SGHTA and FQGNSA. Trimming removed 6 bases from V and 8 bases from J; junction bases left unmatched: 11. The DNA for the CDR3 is TGTGCCAGCAGTCCCTCGCAGGGGGCGCTCGGCTACACCTTC. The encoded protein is CASSPSQGALGYTF.

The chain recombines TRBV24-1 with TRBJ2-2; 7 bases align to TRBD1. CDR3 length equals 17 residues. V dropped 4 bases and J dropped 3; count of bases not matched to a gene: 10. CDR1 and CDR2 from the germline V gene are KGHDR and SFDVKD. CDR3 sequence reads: CATSDSSDRAHTGELFF. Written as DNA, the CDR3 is TGTGCCACCAGTGACTCTTCAGACAGGGCGCACACCGGGGAGCTGTTTTTT.

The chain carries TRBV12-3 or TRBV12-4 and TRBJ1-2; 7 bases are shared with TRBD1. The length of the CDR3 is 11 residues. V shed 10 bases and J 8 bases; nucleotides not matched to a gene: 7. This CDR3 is CATGTAKGYTF. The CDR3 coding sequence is TGTGCCACAGGGACAGCGAAAGGCTACACCTTC.

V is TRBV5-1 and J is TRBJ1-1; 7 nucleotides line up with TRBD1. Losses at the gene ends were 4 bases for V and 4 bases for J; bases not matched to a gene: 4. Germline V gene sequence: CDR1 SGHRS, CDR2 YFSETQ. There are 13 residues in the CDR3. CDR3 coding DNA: TGCGCCAGCAGCCCGGGACAGCTCACTGAAGCTTTCTTT. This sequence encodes CASSPGQLTEAFF.

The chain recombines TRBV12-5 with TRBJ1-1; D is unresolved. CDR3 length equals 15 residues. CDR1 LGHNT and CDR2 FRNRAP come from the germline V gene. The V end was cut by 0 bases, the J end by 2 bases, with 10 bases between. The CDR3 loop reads CASGLVGRGNTEAFF. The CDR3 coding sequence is TGTGCTAGTGGTTTGGTCGGCCGCGGCAACACTGAAGCTTTCTTT.

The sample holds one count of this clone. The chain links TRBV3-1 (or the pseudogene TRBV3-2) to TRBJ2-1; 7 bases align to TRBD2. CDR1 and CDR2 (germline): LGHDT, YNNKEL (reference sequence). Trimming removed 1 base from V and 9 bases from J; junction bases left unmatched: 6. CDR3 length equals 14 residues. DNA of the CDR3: TGTGCCAGCAGCCAAGCTAGCGGAAAAGGTGAGCAGTTCTTC. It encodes CASSQASGKGEQFF.

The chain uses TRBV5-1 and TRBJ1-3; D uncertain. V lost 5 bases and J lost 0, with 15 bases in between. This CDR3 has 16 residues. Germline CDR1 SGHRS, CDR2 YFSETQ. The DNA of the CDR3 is TGCGCCAGCAGTGAGGGAGGCTTAAGCTCTGGAAACACCATATATTTT. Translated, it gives CASSEGGLSSGNTIYF.

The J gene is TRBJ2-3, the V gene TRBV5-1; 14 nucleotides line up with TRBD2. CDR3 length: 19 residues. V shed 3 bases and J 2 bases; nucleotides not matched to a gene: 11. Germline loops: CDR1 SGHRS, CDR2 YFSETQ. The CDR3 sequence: CASSWEPGLAGGITDTQYF. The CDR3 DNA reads TGCGCCAGCAGCTGGGAGCCCGGACTAGCGGGAGGAATCACAGATACGCAGTATTTT.

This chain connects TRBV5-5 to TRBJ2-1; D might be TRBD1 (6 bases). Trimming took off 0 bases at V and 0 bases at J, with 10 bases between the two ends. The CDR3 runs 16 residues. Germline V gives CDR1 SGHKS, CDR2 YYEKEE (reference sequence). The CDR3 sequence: CASSLAGTLSYNEQFF. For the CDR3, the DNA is TGTGCCAGCAGCTTGGCCGGGACACTCTCCTACAATGAGCAGTTCTTC. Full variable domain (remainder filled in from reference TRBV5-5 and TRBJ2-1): DAGVTQSPTHLIKTRGQQVTLRCSPISGHKSVSWYQQVLGQGPQFIFQYYEKEERGRGNFPDRFSARQFPNYSSELNVNALLLGDSALYLCASSLAGTLSYNEQFFGPGTRLTVL.

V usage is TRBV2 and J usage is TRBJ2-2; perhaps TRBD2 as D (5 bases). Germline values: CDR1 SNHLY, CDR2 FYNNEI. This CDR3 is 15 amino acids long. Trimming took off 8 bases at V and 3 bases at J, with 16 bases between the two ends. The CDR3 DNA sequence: TGTGCCAGCCGCCCAACTAGATTAGACACCGGGGAGCTGTTTTTT. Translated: CASRPTRLDTGELFF.

CDR3 in amino acids: CASTGDRGTTDTQYF. For the CDR3, the DNA is TGTGCCAGCACTGGGGACAGGGGGACAACAGATACGCAGTATTTT. The chain combines TRBV6-5 with TRBJ2-3, with 11 bases aligning to TRBD1. CDR3 size: 15 residues. V was clipped by 7 bases and J by 3 bases; unmatched bases: 6. Germline V gives CDR1 MNHEY, CDR2 SVGAGI.

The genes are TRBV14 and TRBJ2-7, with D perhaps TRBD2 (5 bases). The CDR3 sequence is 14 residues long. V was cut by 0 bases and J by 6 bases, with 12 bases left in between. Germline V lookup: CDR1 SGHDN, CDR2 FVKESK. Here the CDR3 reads CASSQDLGVSEQYF. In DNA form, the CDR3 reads TGTGCCAGCAGCCAAGATCTCGGGGTGAGCGAGCAGTACTTC. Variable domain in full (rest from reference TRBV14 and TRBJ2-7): EAGVTQFPSHSVIEKGQTVTLRCDPISGHDNLYWYRRVMGKEIKFLLHFVKESKQDESGMPNNRFLAERTGGTYSTLKVQPAELEDSGVYFCASSQDLGVSEQYFGPGTRLTVT.

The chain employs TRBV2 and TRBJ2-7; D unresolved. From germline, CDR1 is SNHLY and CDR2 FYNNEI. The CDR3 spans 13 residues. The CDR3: CVGGDSYTYEQYF. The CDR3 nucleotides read TGTGTAGGTGGTGACTCTTACACCTACGAGCAGTACTTC.

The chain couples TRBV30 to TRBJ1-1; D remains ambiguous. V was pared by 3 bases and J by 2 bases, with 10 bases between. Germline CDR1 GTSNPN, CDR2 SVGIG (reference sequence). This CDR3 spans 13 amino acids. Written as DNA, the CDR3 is TGTGCCTGGAGAGCACAGCAAAACACTGAAGCTTTCTTT. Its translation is CAWRAQQNTEAFF.

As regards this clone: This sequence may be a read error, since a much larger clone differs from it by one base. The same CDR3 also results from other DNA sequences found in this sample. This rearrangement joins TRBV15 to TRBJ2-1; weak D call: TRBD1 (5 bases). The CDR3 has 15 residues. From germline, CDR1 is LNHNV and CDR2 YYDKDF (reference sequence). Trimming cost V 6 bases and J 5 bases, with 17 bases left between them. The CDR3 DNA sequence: TGTGCCACCAGTAGGAAGGGGATAGTTGACAATGAGCAGTTCTTC. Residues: CATSRKGIVDNEQFF.

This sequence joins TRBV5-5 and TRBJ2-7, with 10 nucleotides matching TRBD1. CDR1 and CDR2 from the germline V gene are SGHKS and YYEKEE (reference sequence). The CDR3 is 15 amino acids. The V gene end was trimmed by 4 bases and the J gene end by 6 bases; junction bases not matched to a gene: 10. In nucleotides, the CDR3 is TGTGCCAGCAGCCGAAGGGGGACAGGGGACGGCGAGCAGTACTTC. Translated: CASSRRGTGDGEQYF.

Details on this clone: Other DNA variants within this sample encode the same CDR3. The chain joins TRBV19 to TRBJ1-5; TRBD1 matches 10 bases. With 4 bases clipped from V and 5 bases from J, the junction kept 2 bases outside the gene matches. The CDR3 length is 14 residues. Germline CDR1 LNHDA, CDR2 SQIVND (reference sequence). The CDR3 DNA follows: TGTGCCAGTAGTACGACAGGGGGCTATCAGCCCCAGCATTTT. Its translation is CASSTTGGYQPQHF.

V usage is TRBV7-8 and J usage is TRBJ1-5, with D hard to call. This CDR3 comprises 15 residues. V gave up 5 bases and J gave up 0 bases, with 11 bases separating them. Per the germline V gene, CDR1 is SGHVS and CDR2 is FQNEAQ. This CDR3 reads CASSPRGPSNQPQHF. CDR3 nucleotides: TGTGCCAGCAGCCCCCGAGGGCCTAGCAATCAGCCCCAGCATTTT.

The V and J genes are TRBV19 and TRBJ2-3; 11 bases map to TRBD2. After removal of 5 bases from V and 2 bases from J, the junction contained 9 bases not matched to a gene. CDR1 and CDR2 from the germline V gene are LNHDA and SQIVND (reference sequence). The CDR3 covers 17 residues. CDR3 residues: CASSLGTSGYLTDTQYF. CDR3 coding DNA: TGTGCCAGTAGTCTTGGGACTAGCGGATACCTCACAGATACGCAGTATTTT.